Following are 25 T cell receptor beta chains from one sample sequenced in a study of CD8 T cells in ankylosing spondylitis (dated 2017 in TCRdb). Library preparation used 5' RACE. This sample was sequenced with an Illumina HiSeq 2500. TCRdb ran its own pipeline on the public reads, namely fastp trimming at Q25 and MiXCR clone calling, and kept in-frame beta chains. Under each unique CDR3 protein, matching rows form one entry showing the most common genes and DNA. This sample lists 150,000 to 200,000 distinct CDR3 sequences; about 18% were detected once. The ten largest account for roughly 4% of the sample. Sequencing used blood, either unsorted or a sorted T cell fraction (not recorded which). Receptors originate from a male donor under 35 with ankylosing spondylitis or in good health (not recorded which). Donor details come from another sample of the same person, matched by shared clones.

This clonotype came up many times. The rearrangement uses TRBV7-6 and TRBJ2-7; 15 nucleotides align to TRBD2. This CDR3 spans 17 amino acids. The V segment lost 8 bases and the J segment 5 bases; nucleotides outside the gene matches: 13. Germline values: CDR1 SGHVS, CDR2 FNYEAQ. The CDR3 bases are TGTGCCAGCGGACTGGGACTAGCGGGAGGTGACGTGCACGAGCAGTACTTC. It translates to CASGLGLAGGDVHEQYF.

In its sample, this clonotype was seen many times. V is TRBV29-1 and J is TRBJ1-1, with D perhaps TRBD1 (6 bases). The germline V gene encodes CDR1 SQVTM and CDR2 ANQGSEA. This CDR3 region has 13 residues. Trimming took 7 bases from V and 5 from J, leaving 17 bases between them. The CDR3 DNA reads TGCAGCGCTGCAGGGGCCTGGGGGACTGAAGCTTTCTTT. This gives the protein CSAAGAWGTEAFF.

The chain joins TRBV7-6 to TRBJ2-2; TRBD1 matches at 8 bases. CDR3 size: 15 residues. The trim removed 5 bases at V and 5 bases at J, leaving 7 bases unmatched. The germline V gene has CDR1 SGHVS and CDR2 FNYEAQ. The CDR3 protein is CASSPRDRSTGELFF. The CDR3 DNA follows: TGTGCCAGCAGCCCCCGGGACAGGTCGACCGGGGAGCTGTTTTTT.

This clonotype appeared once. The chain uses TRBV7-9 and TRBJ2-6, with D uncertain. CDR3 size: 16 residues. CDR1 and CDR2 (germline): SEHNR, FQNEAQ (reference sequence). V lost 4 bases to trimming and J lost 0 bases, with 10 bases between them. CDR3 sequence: CASSWNHDSGANVLTF. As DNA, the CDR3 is TGTGCCAGCAGCTGGAACCATGACTCTGGGGCCAACGTCCTGACTTTC.

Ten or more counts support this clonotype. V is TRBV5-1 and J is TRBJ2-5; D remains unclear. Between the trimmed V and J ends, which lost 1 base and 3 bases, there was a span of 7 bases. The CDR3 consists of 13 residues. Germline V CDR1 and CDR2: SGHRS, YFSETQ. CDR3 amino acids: CASSLYAEETQYF. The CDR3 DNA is TGCGCCAGCAGCTTGTACGCTGAAGAGACCCAGTACTTC.

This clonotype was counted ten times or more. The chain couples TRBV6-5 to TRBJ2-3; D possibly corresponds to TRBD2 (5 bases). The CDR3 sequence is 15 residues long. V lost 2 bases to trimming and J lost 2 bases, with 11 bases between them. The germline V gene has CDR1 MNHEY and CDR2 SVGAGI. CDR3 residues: CASSYHEGPTDTQYF. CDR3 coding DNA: TGTGCCAGCAGTTACCACGAGGGCCCCACAGATACGCAGTATTTT.

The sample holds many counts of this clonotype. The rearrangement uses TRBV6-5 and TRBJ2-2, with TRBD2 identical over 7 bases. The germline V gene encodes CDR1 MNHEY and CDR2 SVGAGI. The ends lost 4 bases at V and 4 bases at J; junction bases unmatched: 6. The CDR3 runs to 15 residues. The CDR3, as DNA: TGTGCCAGCAGTTGGCGGGAGATGGTCACCGGGGAGCTGTTTTTT. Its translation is CASSWREMVTGELFF.

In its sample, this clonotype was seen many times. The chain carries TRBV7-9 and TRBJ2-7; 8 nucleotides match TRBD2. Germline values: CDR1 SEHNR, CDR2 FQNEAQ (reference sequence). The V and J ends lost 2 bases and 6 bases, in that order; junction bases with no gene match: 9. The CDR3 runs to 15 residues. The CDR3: CASSLSIAGTGEQYV. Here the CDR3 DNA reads TGTGCCAGCAGCTTATCGATAGCGGGAACAGGCGAGCAGTACGTC.

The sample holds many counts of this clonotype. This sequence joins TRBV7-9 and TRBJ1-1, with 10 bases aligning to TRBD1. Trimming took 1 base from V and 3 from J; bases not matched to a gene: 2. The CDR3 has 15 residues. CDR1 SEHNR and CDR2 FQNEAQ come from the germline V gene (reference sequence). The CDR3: CASSLVGTGDTEAFF. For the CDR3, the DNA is TGTGCCAGCAGCTTAGTTGGGACAGGGGACACTGAAGCTTTCTTT.

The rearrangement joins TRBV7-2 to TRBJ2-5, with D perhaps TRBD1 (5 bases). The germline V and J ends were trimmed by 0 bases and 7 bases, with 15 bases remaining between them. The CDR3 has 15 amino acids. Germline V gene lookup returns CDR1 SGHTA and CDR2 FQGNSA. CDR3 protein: CASSLAAGLDLTQYF. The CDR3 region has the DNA TGTGCCAGCAGCTTAGCGGCAGGGCTCGATCTGACCCAGTACTTC. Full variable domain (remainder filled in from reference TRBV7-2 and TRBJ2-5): GAGVSQSPSNKVTEKGKDVELRCDPISGHTALYWYRQSLGQGLEFLIYFQGNSAPDKSGLPSDRFSAERTGGSVSTLTIQRTQQEDSAVYLCASSLAAGLDLTQYFGPGTRLLVL.

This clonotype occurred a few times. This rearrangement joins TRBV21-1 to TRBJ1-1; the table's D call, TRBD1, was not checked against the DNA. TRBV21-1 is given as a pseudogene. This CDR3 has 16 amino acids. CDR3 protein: CASSQDAGQTNTEAFF. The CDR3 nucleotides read TGTGCCAGCAGCCAAGATGCGGGACAGACGAACACTGAAGCTTTCTTT.

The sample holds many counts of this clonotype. The CDR3 nucleotides are TGTGCCACCAGCAGGGAGCCTCGGACAGAAGAGACCCAGTACTTC. Its translation: CATSREPRTEETQYF. J is TRBJ2-5 and V is TRBV15, with D perhaps TRBD1 (6 bases). V was shortened by 3 bases and J by 3 bases, with 14 bases between the two germline ends. This CDR3 contains 15 residues. The germline CDR1 and CDR2 sequences are LNHNV and YYDKDF (reference sequence).

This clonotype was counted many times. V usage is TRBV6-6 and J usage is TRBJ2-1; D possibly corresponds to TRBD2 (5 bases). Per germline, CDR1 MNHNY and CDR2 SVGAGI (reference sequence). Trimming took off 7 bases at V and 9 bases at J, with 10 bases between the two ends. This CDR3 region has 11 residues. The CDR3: CASKTGFEQFF. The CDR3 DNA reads TGTGCCAGCAAGACGGGGTTTGAGCAGTTCTTC.

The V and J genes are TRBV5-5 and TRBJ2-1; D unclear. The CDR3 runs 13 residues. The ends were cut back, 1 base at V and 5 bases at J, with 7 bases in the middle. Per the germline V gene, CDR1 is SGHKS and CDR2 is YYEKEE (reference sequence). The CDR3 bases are TGTGCCAGCAGCTTGACACCTAACAATGAGCAGTTCTTC. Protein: CASSLTPNNEQFF.

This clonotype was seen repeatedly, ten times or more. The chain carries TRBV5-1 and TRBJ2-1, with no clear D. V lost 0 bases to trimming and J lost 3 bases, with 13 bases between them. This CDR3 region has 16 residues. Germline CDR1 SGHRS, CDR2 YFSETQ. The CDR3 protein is CASSLGRVGNYNEQFF. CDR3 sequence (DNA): TGCGCCAGCAGCTTGGGCCGAGTAGGCAACTACAATGAGCAGTTCTTC.

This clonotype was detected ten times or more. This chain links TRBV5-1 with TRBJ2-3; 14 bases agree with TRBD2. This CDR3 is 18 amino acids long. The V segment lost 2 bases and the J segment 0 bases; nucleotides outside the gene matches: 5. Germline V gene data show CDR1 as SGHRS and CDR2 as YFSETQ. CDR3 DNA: TGCGCCAGCAGCTTAGGGACTAGCGGGAGAGGGAGCACAGATACGCAGTATTTT. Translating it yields CASSLGTSGRGSTDTQYF.

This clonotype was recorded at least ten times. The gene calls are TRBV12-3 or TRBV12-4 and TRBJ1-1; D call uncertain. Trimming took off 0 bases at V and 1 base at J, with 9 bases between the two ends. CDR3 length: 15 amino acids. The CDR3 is CASSLAGSGNTEAFF. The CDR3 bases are TGTGCCAGCAGTTTAGCAGGGAGCGGGAACACTGAAGCTTTCTTT.

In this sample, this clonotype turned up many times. The CDR3, as DNA: TGTGCCAGCAGTCTCGAGAACGGGACTAGCTCCTACGAGCAGTACTTC. Protein sequence: CASSLENGTSSYEQYF. The chain recombines TRBV12-3 or TRBV12-4 with TRBJ2-7; TRBD2 matches 8 bases. The CDR3 consists of 16 residues. Losses at the gene ends were 5 bases for V and 0 bases for J; bases not matched to a gene: 9.

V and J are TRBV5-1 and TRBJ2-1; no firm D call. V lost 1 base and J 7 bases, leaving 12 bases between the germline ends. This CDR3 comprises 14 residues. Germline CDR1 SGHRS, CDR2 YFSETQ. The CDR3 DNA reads TGCGCCAGCAGCTTGCGCGGATCCTTTAATGAGCAGTTCTTC. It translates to CASSLRGSFNEQFF.

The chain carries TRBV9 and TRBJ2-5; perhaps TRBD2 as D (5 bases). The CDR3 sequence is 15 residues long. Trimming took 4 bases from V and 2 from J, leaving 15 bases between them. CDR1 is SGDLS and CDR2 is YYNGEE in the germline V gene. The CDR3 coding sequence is TGTGCCAGCAGCCCCTCCCCGACTATACAAGAGACCCAGTACTTC. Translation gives CASSPSPTIQETQYF.

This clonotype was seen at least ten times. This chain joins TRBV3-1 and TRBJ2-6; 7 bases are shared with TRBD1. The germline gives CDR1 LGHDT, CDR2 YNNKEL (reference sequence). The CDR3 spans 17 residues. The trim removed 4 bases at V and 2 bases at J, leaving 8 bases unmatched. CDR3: CASSRGNRGTGANVLTF. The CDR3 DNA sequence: TGTGCCAGCAGCCGGGGAAACAGGGGAACTGGGGCCAACGTCCTGACTTTC.

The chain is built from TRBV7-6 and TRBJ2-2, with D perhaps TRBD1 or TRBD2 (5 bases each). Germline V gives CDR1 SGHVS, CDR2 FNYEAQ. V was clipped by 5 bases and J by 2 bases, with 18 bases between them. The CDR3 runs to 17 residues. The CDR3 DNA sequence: TGTGCCAGCAGCCCAATCGTGGGGACGAGAAACACCGGGGAGCTGTTTTTT. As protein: CASSPIVGTRNTGELFF.

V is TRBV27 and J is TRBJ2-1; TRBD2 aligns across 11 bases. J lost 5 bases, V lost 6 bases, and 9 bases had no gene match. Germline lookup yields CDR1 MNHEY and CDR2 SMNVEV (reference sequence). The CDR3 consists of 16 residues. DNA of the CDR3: TGTGCCAGCAGACTATTTCTAGCGGGAGGAAACAATGAGCAGTTCTTC. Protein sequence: CASRLFLAGGNNEQFF.

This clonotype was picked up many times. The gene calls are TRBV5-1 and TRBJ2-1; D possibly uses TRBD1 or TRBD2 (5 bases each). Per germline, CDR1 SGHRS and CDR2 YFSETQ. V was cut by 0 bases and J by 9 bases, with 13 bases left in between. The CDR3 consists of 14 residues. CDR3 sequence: CASSLEFEGFEQFF. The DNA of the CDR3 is TGCGCCAGCAGCTTGGAATTCGAGGGGTTTGAGCAGTTCTTC. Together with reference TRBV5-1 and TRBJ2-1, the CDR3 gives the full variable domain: KAGVTQTPRYLIKTRGQQVTLSCSPISGHRSVSWYQQTPGQGLQFLFEYFSETQRNKGNFPGRFSGRQFSNSRSEMNVSTLELGDSALYLCASSLEFEGFEQFFGPGTRLTVL.

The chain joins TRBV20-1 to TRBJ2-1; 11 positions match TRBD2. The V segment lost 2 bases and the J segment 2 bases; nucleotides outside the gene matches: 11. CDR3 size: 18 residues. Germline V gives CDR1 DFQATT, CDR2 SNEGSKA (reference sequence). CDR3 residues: CSARYLHKTSGTYNEQFF. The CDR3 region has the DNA TGCAGTGCTAGATACCTACATAAGACTAGCGGGACCTACAATGAGCAGTTCTTC.